This TCR beta chain was recorded in a study of T-cell memory formation after mild COVID-19. Study-level background: TCR clusters were mostly donor specific. Study-wide findings and caveats: Researchers found some responding clones in pre-infection memory, a sign that cross-reactive memory joined.

MiXCR was run by TCRdb on the 5' RACE reads, yielding one entry per CDR3 protein. The sample shows fewer than 650,000 distinct CDR3 sequences, around a sixth of them seen only once. From germline, CDR1 is SGHRS and CDR2 YFSETQ. There are 16 residues in the CDR3. Trimming took off 1 base at V and 0 bases at J, with 11 bases between the two ends. Remarks on this clonotype: Its antigen is undetermined.

The clonotype was recovered from an adult woman who had mild COVID-19 (a few samples of this study predate the infection). Cell type and time point are not known. Sequenced: PBMCs or a T cell subset sorted from them (not recorded which). The J gene is TRBJ1-3, the V gene TRBV5-1, with D perhaps matching TRBD1 (5 bases). CDR3 sequence: CASSLPGPDSGNTIYF. The DNA for the CDR3 is TGCGCCAGCAGCTTGCCGGGGCCCGACTCTGGAAACACCATATATTTT.